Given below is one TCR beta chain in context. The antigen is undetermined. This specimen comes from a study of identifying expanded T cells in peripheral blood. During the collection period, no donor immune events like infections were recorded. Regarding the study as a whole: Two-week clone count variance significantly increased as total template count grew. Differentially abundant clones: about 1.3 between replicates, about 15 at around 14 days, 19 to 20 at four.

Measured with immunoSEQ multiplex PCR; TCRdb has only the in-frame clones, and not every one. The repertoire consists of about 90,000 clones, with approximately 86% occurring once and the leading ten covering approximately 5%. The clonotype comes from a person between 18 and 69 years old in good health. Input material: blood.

For the CDR3, the DNA is TGTGCCAGCAGTCATCAACAGGGTTCTAACTATGGCTACACCTTC. It specifies CASSHQQGSNYGYTF. The chain is built from TRBV6-5 and TRBJ1-2; D might be TRBD1 (6 bases). CDR1 and CDR2 from the germline V gene are MNHEY and SVGAGI. V lost 5 bases to trimming and J lost 0 bases, with 13 bases between them. The CDR3 has 15 amino acids.